There are a few counts of the clone carrying this T cell receptor beta chain. The second PCR ran about 6 to 11 cycles with a sample-barcoded 5' primer and J-beta primers. MiXCR, run by TCRdb on the 5' RACE reads, gives a single entry per CDR3 protein. This sample carries 1.5 million or so distinct CDR3 sequences, roughly two fifths of them seen once, and the ten largest clones take just over 4%. This entry comes from a study of blood T cells in healthy people across ages. Trimming took 2 bases from V and 0 from J, leaving 17 bases between them. This CDR3 has 16 amino acids. The germline CDR1 and CDR2 sequences are DFQATT and SNEGSKA (reference sequence).

The sample taken for sequencing was blood. The receptor was isolated from a woman under 30 in good health. The chain uses TRBV20-1 and TRBJ2-7; D might be TRBD1 (6 bases). The CDR3 sequence: CSARQTGTTISYEQYF. The CDR3 DNA follows: TGCAGTGCTAGACAAACCGGGACAACGATCTCCTACGAGCAGTACTTC.